Each of the 27 T cell receptor beta chains below was sequenced from the same sample in a study of CD8 T cells in ankylosing spondylitis. Findings and limits, study-wide: Characteristic of ankylosing spondylitis blood, it appeared, was a TCR beta motif comprising eight highly homologous variants.

Their antigens are not known. TCRdb re-called the 5' RACE reads with MiXCR, one entry per CDR3 protein. The sample includes around 890,000 distinct CDR3 sequences, about 12% of them seen just once. The sequenced sample consisted of blood, either unsorted or a sorted T cell fraction (not recorded which). The receptors originated from a male donor with ankylosing spondylitis.

This chain links TRBV6-4 with TRBJ2-3; TRBD1 might be the D (5 bases). In germline, CDR1 is MRHNA, CDR2 SNTAGT. This CDR3 contains 13 residues. The ends were cut back, 3 bases at V and 9 bases at J, with 13 bases in the middle. The CDR3 region has the DNA TGTGCCAGCAGTGAGACAGATATCATGACGCAGTATTTT. This codes for CASSETDIMTQYF.

This clonotype was detected only a few times. CDR3 sequence: CASSRFLLINRGIKREQFF. The CDR3 coding sequence is TGTGCCAGCAGCCGCTTCCTCTTAATAAACAGGGGGATTAAGCGAGAGCAGTTCTTC. V gene TRBV7-8 combines with J gene TRBJ2-1, with 8 nucleotides matching TRBD1. Germline values: CDR1 SGHVS, CDR2 FQNEAQ. Unmatched junction bases numbered 25, after V lost 5 bases and J lost 10 bases. This CDR3 is built from 19 residues. Using reference TRBV7-8 and TRBJ2-1 for the parts outside the CDR3, the full variable domain is GAGVSQSPRYKVAKRGQDVALRCDPISGHVSLFWYQQALGQGPEFLTYFQNEAQLDKSGLPSDRFFAERPEGSVSTLKIQRTQQEDSAVYLCASSRFLLINRGIKREQFFGPGTRLTVL.

The gene calls are TRBV20-1 and TRBJ1-1, with 8 bases matching TRBD1. Germline loops: CDR1 DFQATT, CDR2 SNEGSKA (reference sequence). This CDR3 has 13 residues. J lost 4 bases, V lost 6 bases, and 7 bases had no gene match. The CDR3 sequence is CSAVNRGSTEAFF. The CDR3 DNA reads TGCAGTGCCGTAAACAGGGGGAGCACTGAAGCTTTCTTT.

Note on this clonotype: Relative to the germline gene, one junction end is altered; a read error may explain this. This chain links TRBV7-2 with TRBJ1-1; D is perhaps TRBD1 (5 bases). Germline CDR1 is SGHTA and CDR2 is FQGNSA. The CDR3 is made up of 12 amino acids. The CDR3 loop reads CARSSRGYEAFF. As DNA, the CDR3 is TGTGCCAGGAGCTCGCGGGGGTACGAAGCTTTCTTT.

This clonotype was detected a few times. V and J are TRBV20-1 and TRBJ2-5; possibly TRBD1 for D (5 bases). The V end was cut by 3 bases, the J end by 1 base, with 12 bases between. The CDR3 consists of 14 residues. Per the germline V gene, CDR1 is DFQATT and CDR2 is SNEGSKA (reference sequence). CDR3 bases: TGCAGTGCTAGGGCCCTAGGGGCCCAAGAGACCCAGTACTTC. This gives the protein CSARALGAQETQYF.

This clonotype was counted ten times or more. The V call is TRBV2, the J call TRBJ2-3; D might be TRBD2 (6 bases). This CDR3 comprises 14 residues. V was trimmed by 7 bases and J by 6 bases, leaving 17 bases between them. Germline V gene sequence: CDR1 SNHLY, CDR2 FYNNEI. CDR3 region: CASKTSIGSDTQYF. The DNA of the CDR3 is TGTGCCAGCAAGACTTCTATCGGGAGTGATACGCAGTATTTT.

V and J are TRBV7-8 and TRBJ2-7; the D call may be TRBD1 or TRBD2 (5 bases each). Per the germline V gene, CDR1 is SGHVS and CDR2 is FQNEAQ. The CDR3 runs 15 residues. The ends were cut back, 6 bases at V and 2 bases at J, with 17 bases in the middle. The CDR3 DNA reads as TGTGCCAGCAGTAGACCAGGGAGCGGAACCTACGAGCAGTACTTC. Amino acid sequence: CASSRPGSGTYEQYF.

The CDR3 protein is CASSSQQQGQTQYF. CDR3 nucleotides: TGTGCCAGCAGCTCACAACAACAGGGTCAGACGCAGTATTTT. The rearrangement joins TRBV7-2 to TRBJ2-3, with TRBD1 as a possible D gene (6 bases). Germline CDR1 is SGHTA and CDR2 is FQGNSA. The CDR3 totals 14 residues. The V gene lost 4 bases and the J gene lost 9 bases, with 17 bases spanning the gap.

The sample holds a few counts of this clonotype. This chain links TRBV6-5 with TRBJ2-7; 9 bases line up with TRBD2. V was clipped by 3 bases and J by 1 base; unmatched bases: 4. Germline CDR1 MNHEY, CDR2 SVGAGI. The CDR3 consists of 15 residues. CDR3 DNA sequence: TGTGCCAGCAGTTATACAGCGGGAGGATCCTACGAGCAGTACTTC. It specifies CASSYTAGGSYEQYF.

The rearrangement links TRBV5-1 to TRBJ2-1, with 8 bases matching TRBD2. The length of the CDR3 is 16 residues. CDR1 SGHRS and CDR2 YFSETQ come from the germline V gene. V dropped 4 bases and J dropped 6; count of bases not matched to a gene: 12. As DNA, the CDR3 is TGCGCCAGCAGCAACCAGGCCAGCGGGAGCCCCAATGAGCAGTTCTTC. Encoded protein: CASSNQASGSPNEQFF.

Here the CDR3 DNA reads TGCGCCAGCAGCTTGGCGACAGGATGGGACTATGGCTACACCTTC. This sequence encodes CASSLATGWDYGYTF. The chain has TRBV5-1 and TRBJ1-2, with a possible D match to TRBD1 (6 bases). The length of the CDR3 is 15 residues. The V end lost 0 bases, the J end lost 3 bases, and 12 bases lay between the germline ends. Germline CDR1 reads SGHRS; CDR2 reads YFSETQ.

The gene calls are TRBV11-2 and TRBJ2-7, with 12 bases identical to TRBD2. The V gene end was trimmed by 5 bases and the J gene end by 5 bases; junction bases not matched to a gene: 4. CDR1 SGHAT and CDR2 FQNNGV come from the germline V gene. This CDR3 is built from 14 residues. For the CDR3, the DNA is TGTGCCAGCAGCACTAGCGGGGGGTCGGACGAGCAGTACTTC. It codes for CASSTSGGSDEQYF. The whole variable domain, remainder taken from reference TRBV11-2 and TRBJ2-7, is EAGVAQSPRYKIIEKRQSVAFWCNPISGHATLYWYQQILGQGPKLLIQFQNNGVVDDSQLPKDRFSAERLKGVDSTLKIQPAKLEDSAVYLCASSTSGGSDEQYFGPGTRLTVT.

This clonotype was observed a handful of times. The chain employs TRBV9 and TRBJ2-7; D is tentatively TRBD1 or TRBD2 (5 bases each). Trimming removed 6 bases at V and 7 bases at J, with 26 bases between. The CDR3 spans 16 residues. Looked up from germline, CDR1 is SGDLS and CDR2 is YYNGEE. The CDR3 DNA reads TGTGCCAGCACTCTCTCGTCCCGGGACCGTAAGAGGGAGCAGTACTTC. Translating it yields CASTLSSRDRKREQYF. Full variable domain (outside the CDR3, taken from reference TRBV9 and TRBJ2-7): DSGVTQTPKHLITATGQRVTLRCSPRSGDLSVYWYQQSLDQGLQFLIQYYNGEERAKGNILERFSAQQFPDLHSELNLSSLELGDSALYFCASTLSSRDRKREQYFGPGTRLTVT.

The chain joins TRBV4-3 to TRBJ2-7; no firm D call. V lost 0 bases to trimming and J lost 0 bases, with 12 bases between them. CDR1 and CDR2 from the germline V gene are LGHNA and YSLEER. This CDR3 has 16 amino acids. The CDR3 reads CASSQEYQGYSYEQYF. DNA of the CDR3: TGCGCCAGCAGCCAAGAATACCAAGGGTACTCCTACGAGCAGTACTTC.

In its sample, this clonotype was seen a few times. The J gene is TRBJ2-7, the V gene TRBV9; weak D call: TRBD1 (6 bases). CDR3 length equals 16 residues. Germline-derived CDR1 and CDR2 are SGDLS and YYNGEE. V lost 0 bases, J lost 1 base, and 14 bases lay in between. The CDR3 DNA is TGTGCCAGCAGCGTAGAGCTCCAGGGGTCGTCCTACGAGCAGTACTTC. Translated, it gives CASSVELQGSSYEQYF.

J is TRBJ2-5 and V is TRBV6-5, with D possibly TRBD2 on 5 matching bases. V was clipped by 4 bases and J by 5 bases, with 17 bases between them. Germline V gives CDR1 MNHEY, CDR2 SVGAGI. The CDR3 is 15 residues long. The CDR3 region is CASSLEGLPGETQYF. The CDR3 bases are TGTGCCAGCAGTTTAGAGGGCTTACCAGGCGAGACCCAGTACTTC.

In the case of this clonotype: The junction shows a germline mismatch at one end, possibly a read error. The genes are TRBV20-1 and TRBJ2-3; unclear D gene. Germline V CDR1 and CDR2: DFQATT, SNEGSKA (reference sequence). The CDR3 extends over 17 amino acids. The CDR3 coding sequence is TGCTGTGCTAGAGGAATCCGACTGGACCAAAACACAGATACGCAGTATTTT. Its translation: CCARGIRLDQNTDTQYF.

This clonotype occurred many times. CDR3 region: CASSTRDTQYF. DNA for the CDR3: TGTGCCAGCAGTACGCGGGATACGCAGTATTTT. This sequence joins TRBV5-6 and TRBJ2-3; D not resolved. Germline CDR1 SGHDT, CDR2 YYEEEE. V dropped 5 bases and J dropped 6 bases, with 7 bases sitting between them. The CDR3 contains 11 residues.

This chain joins TRBV24-1 and TRBJ2-1; perhaps TRBD2 as D (5 bases). The CDR3 is 15 amino acids. Looked up from germline, CDR1 is KGHDR and CDR2 is SFDVKD. V gave up 1 base and J gave up 2 bases, with 8 bases separating them. The CDR3: CATSDFFGAYNEQFF. The CDR3 DNA follows: TGTGCCACCAGTGATTTTTTCGGGGCCTACAATGAGCAGTTCTTC.

The chain combines TRBV9 with TRBJ2-1; D call uncertain. Germline V CDR1 and CDR2: SGDLS, YYNGEE. The CDR3 consists of 13 residues. Trimming removed 6 bases from V and 0 bases from J, with 7 bases in between. The CDR3: CASMKSSYNEQFF. CDR3 in DNA: TGTGCCAGCATGAAAAGCTCCTACAATGAGCAGTTCTTC.

This chain links TRBV5-1 with TRBJ2-7, with D tentatively TRBD2 (8 bases). Trimming removed 3 bases at V and 3 bases at J, with 13 bases between. The germline gives CDR1 SGHRS, CDR2 YFSETQ. This CDR3 has 14 amino acids. The CDR3 DNA reads TGCGCCAGCAGCTACGGGGGGGACAGCTACGAGCAGTACTTC. Amino acids: CASSYGGDSYEQYF. Using reference TRBV5-1 and TRBJ2-7 for the parts outside the CDR3, the full variable domain is KAGVTQTPRYLIKTRGQQVTLSCSPISGHRSVSWYQQTPGQGLQFLFEYFSETQRNKGNFPGRFSGRQFSNSRSEMNVSTLELGDSALYLCASSYGGDSYEQYFGPGTRLTVT.

The rearrangement uses TRBV5-8 and TRBJ2-7, with D perhaps TRBD2 (5 bases). V was trimmed by 3 bases and J by 0 bases, leaving 16 bases between them. The CDR3 sequence is 16 residues long. The V gene's germline CDR1 is SGHTS and CDR2 YDEGEE. In DNA, the CDR3 is TGTGCCAGCAGCTCTCGGCGGGCCAGGAGCTCCTACGAGCAGTACTTC. Amino acid sequence: CASSSRRARSSYEQYF.

This clonotype has ten or more counts. The genes are TRBV12-3 or TRBV12-4 and TRBJ2-1; D possibly matches TRBD1 or TRBD2 (6 bases each). Deletions cut 0 bases from V and 1 base from J, with 16 bases between. This CDR3 comprises 18 residues. Written as DNA, the CDR3 is TGTGCCAGCAGTTTAGCGTCTGGAGGGGGGCTTTCCTACAATGAGCAGTTCTTC. It yields the protein CASSLASGGGLSYNEQFF.

This clonotype has at least ten counts. The rearrangement joins TRBV7-2 to TRBJ2-1, with TRBD2 identical over 11 bases. The CDR3 sequence is 16 residues long. Per the germline V gene, CDR1 is SGHTA and CDR2 is FQGNSA. The V segment lost 4 bases and the J segment 2 bases; nucleotides outside the gene matches: 4. Here the CDR3 reads CASSSPLAGAYNEQFF. The CDR3 DNA reads as TGTGCCAGCAGCTCCCCACTAGCGGGAGCCTACAATGAGCAGTTCTTC.

The V and J genes are TRBV18 and TRBJ2-2; TRBD1 matches 9 bases. CDR1 KGHSH and CDR2 LQKENI come from the germline V gene. The ends lost 3 bases at V and 9 bases at J; junction bases unmatched: 8. The CDR3 covers 15 residues. The CDR3 here is CASSPPGQGFRELFF. DNA for the CDR3: TGTGCCAGCTCACCTCCGGGACAGGGATTTCGGGAGCTGTTTTTT.

This clonotype came up a few times. The chain links TRBV20-1 to TRBJ2-1; 8 bases line up with TRBD2. V shed 1 base, J shed 8 bases, and the junction held 10 bases outside the gene matches. The germline V gene has CDR1 DFQATT and CDR2 SNEGSKA (reference sequence). This CDR3 has 15 amino acids. The CDR3 DNA is TGCAGTGCTAGAGTTTCAAGCGGGGGCGGGCATGAGCAGTTCTTC. Translation: CSARVSSGGGHEQFF.

This clonotype was counted a few times. The chain uses TRBV9 and TRBJ1-2; TRBD1 might be the D (5 bases). CDR1 SGDLS and CDR2 YYNGEE come from the germline V gene. This CDR3 comprises 14 residues. The ends were cut back, 4 bases at V and 10 bases at J, with 20 bases in the middle. CDR3: CASSPSSLQGDYTF. The CDR3 DNA is TGTGCCAGCAGCCCCAGTAGTTTGCAGGGAGACTACACCTTC.